This TCR beta chain was sequenced in a study of CXCR3-negative and CXCR3-positive naive CD8 T cells. Regarding the study as a whole: Hydrophobicity was higher for TRB CDR3s found in CXCR3-positive naive cells than in CXCR3-negative naive cells. Memory CD8+ cells showed much lower diversity, while both naive subsets displayed comparably high diversity. The study found that naive CXCR3-negative and CXCR3-positive cells shared TRBV-TRBJ usage, while memory cells differed.

A note on this clonotype: The antigen is undetermined.

The CDR3 is made up of 11 amino acids. CDR1 and CDR2 from the germline V gene are DFQATT and SNEGSKA (reference sequence). The authors made the TRB cDNA libraries by 5' RACE using UMI labels. With the 5' RACE reads reprocessed, TCRdb shows one record per CDR3 protein and no DNA. This table holds over 150,000 distinct CDR3 sequences. This TCR derives from a human donor in good health. Some clones in this sample may be carry-over from other donors' samples. Sequenced: naive CXCR3+ CD8+ T cells from blood. The subset was: CD45RO-CCR7+CD27+CD95- naive CD8+ T cells expressing CXCR3 (TNR3+). The V call is TRBV20-1, the J call TRBJ2-5. This CDR3 is CSVREGETQYF.